A selection of T cell receptor beta chains follows, all from one sample in a study of glioma-infiltrating T cells. TCRdb re-called the multiplex PCR reads through MiXCR, storing one row per CDR3 protein. The data show 150,000 to 200,000 distinct CDR3 sequences, about 47% seen once. Sequences were obtained from glioma tissue, nonneoplastic brain tissue, or PBMCs (not recorded which). These receptors were collected from a human donor with low-grade glioma or glioblastoma, undergoing nonglioma brain surgery, or in good health (not recorded which). The CDR3 runs from the conserved cysteine through the conserved F or W. D genes are given only for firm matches. Size tells how often a clone was seen (once, few, many) or the class of an expanded clone, and some rows leave it out.

d_call: TRBD2; clone_size: -; v_call: TRBV20-1; j_call: TRBJ2-3; cdr3_aa: CSARKVGLAGVKDTQYF; cdr3_nt: TGCAGTGCTAGAAAAGTGGGACTAGCGGGGGTCAAAGATACGCAGTATTTT
d_call: -; clone_size: -; v_call: TRBV29-1; j_call: TRBJ2-3; cdr3_aa: CIAGLGPDTQYF; cdr3_nt: TGCATCGCGGGACTGGGGCCAGATACGCAGTATTTT
d_call: -; clone_size: -; v_call: TRBV14; j_call: TRBJ2-1; cdr3_aa: CASSQFLDSGEQFF; cdr3_nt: TGTGCCAGCAGCCAATTCCTGGATTCGGGTGAGCAGTTCTTC
d_call: -; clone_size: many; v_call: TRBV28; j_call: TRBJ1-2; cdr3_aa: CASSFPPGTYGYTF; cdr3_nt: TGTGCCAGCAGTTTTCCCCCAGGGACCTATGGCTACACCTTC
d_call: -; clone_size: -; v_call: TRBV20-1; j_call: TRBJ2-5; cdr3_aa: CSARDTNGKGTQYF; cdr3_nt: TGCAGTGCTAGAGATACTAACGGGAAGGGGACCCAGTACTTC
d_call: TRBD2; clone_size: many; v_call: TRBV28; j_call: TRBJ2-3; cdr3_aa: CASSFSSLAGVLDTQYF; cdr3_nt: TGTGCCAGCAGTTTCTCGTCGTTGGCGGGAGTCCTAGATACGCAGTATTTT
d_call: -; clone_size: many; v_call: TRBV15; j_call: TRBJ1-5; cdr3_aa: CATSRHLEGQPQHF; cdr3_nt: TGTGCCACCAGCAGACACCTGGAGGGACAGCCCCAGCATTTT
d_call: TRBD1; clone_size: -; v_call: TRBV20-1; j_call: TRBJ1-5; cdr3_aa: CSAGPRDRGSNQPQDF; cdr3_nt: TGCAGTGCTGGCCCCAGGGACAGGGGAAGCAATCAGCCCCAGGATTTT
d_call: TRBD2; clone_size: -; v_call: TRBV27; j_call: TRBJ2-3; cdr3_aa: CASGSAGGTTDTQYF; cdr3_nt: TGTGCCAGCGGGTCGGCGGGAGGGACAACAGATACGCAGTATTTT
d_call: TRBD2; clone_size: -; v_call: TRBV6-1; j_call: TRBJ2-7; cdr3_aa: CASKPGLAGGQSYEQYF; cdr3_nt: TGTGCCAGCAAACCGGGACTAGCGGGAGGCCAATCCTACGAGCAGTACTTC
d_call: TRBD1; clone_size: -; v_call: TRBV28; j_call: TRBJ2-5; cdr3_aa: CASAPGDRDKTHYF; cdr3_nt: TGTGCCAGTGCACCGGGGGACAGGGATAAGACCCATTATTTC
d_call: TRBD1; clone_size: many; v_call: TRBV20-1; j_call: TRBJ1-5; cdr3_aa: CSAINRDRGQPQHF; cdr3_nt: TGCAGTGCTATCAACCGGGACAGGGGGCAGCCCCAGCATTTT
d_call: -; clone_size: -; v_call: TRBV6-5; j_call: TRBJ1-2; cdr3_aa: CASSSELNYRYTF; cdr3_nt: TGTGCCAGCAGTTCCGAGCTCAACTATCGCTACACCTTC
d_call: -; clone_size: -; v_call: TRBV6-5; j_call: TRBJ2-1; cdr3_aa: CASSLMDEQFF; cdr3_nt: TGTGCCAGCAGTTTGATGGATGAGCAGTTCTTC
d_call: TRBD2; clone_size: -; v_call: TRBV7-9; j_call: TRBJ2-2; cdr3_aa: CASGPLAGRGTGELFF; cdr3_nt: TGTGCCAGCGGCCCTCTAGCGGGTCGCGGCACCGGGGAGCTGTTTTTT
d_call: -; clone_size: once; v_call: TRBV5-5; j_call: TRBJ1-1; cdr3_aa: CASSLSAGTEAFF; cdr3_nt: TGTGCCAGCAGCTTGTCTGCAGGCACTGAAGCTTTCTTT
d_call: TRBD2; clone_size: -; v_call: TRBV12-3/TRBV12-4; j_call: TRBJ2-3; cdr3_aa: CATDRGTSGGTDTQYF; cdr3_nt: TGTGCCACCGACCGCGGGACTAGCGGGGGCACAGATACGCAGTATTTT
d_call: -; clone_size: -; v_call: TRBV29-1; j_call: TRBJ1-5; cdr3_aa: CSAGDGNQPQHF; cdr3_nt: TGCAGCGCTGGTGATGGCAATCAGCCCCAGCATTTT
d_call: -; clone_size: -; v_call: TRBV5-6; j_call: TRBJ1-5; cdr3_aa: CASTLVGGNQTQHF; cdr3_nt: TGTGCCAGCACACTGGTCGGGGGAAATCAGACCCAGCATTTT
d_call: -; clone_size: -; v_call: TRBV5-1; j_call: TRBJ2-1; cdr3_aa: CASSTTAGTADNEQFF; cdr3_nt: TGCGCCAGCAGCACGACCGCCGGGACGGCTGACAATGAGCAGTTCTTC
d_call: TRBD2; clone_size: few; v_call: TRBV20-1; j_call: TRBJ2-3; cdr3_aa: CSAGDLAGGTDTQYF; cdr3_nt: TGCAGTGCTGGAGACTTAGCGGGGGGCACAGATACGCAGTATTTT
d_call: -; clone_size: -; v_call: TRBV5-1; j_call: TRBJ2-3; cdr3_aa: CASSFGPNSEDTQYF; cdr3_nt: TGCGCCAGCAGCTTCGGACCGAATAGTGAAGATACGCAGTATTTT
d_call: -; clone_size: -; v_call: TRBV6-2/TRBV6-3; j_call: TRBJ2-1; cdr3_aa: CAVGQPDRGISSYSEQFF; cdr3_nt: TGTGCCGTGGGACAACCGGACCGCGGCATCAGCTCCTACAGTGAGCAGTTCTTC
d_call: TRBD2; clone_size: many; v_call: TRBV20-1; j_call: TRBJ2-3; cdr3_aa: CSARLAGGGTQYF; cdr3_nt: TGCAGTGCTAGGCTAGCGGGAGGGGGTACGCAGTATTTT
d_call: -; clone_size: many; v_call: TRBV6-6; j_call: TRBJ2-5; cdr3_aa: CASSYRGTNQETQYF; cdr3_nt: TGTGCCAGCAGTTACCGTGGGACGAACCAAGAGACCCAGTACTTC
d_call: TRBD2; clone_size: few; v_call: TRBV30; j_call: TRBJ2-3; cdr3_aa: CAWGWERDSDTQYF; cdr3_nt: TGTGCCTGGGGATGGGAGCGGGACTCAGATACGCAGTATTTT
d_call: -; clone_size: -; v_call: TRBV27; j_call: TRBJ2-2; cdr3_aa: CASSEPGELFF; cdr3_nt: TGTGCCAGCAGTGAGCCCGGGGAGCTGTTTTTT
d_call: -; clone_size: few; v_call: TRBV14; j_call: TRBJ2-1; cdr3_aa: CASSQDWTALNEQFF; cdr3_nt: TGTGCCAGCAGCCAAGATTGGACAGCACTCAATGAGCAGTTCTTC
d_call: -; clone_size: -; v_call: TRBV6-6; j_call: TRBJ1-1; cdr3_aa: CASSQEASTEAFF; cdr3_nt: TGTGCCAGCAGCCAAGAAGCGTCCACTGAAGCTTTCTTT
d_call: -; clone_size: few; v_call: TRBV28; j_call: TRBJ1-5; cdr3_aa: CARSNGRVFRNQPRHF; cdr3_nt: TGTGCCAGAAGCAATGGGAGGGTTTTTAGAAATCAGCCCCGGCATTTT
d_call: -; clone_size: -; v_call: TRBV7-2; j_call: TRBJ2-5; cdr3_aa: CASSRGGGEGLETQYF; cdr3_nt: TGTGCCAGCAGCCGAGGGGGCGGGGAGGGCCTGGAGACCCAGTACTTC
d_call: -; clone_size: many; v_call: TRBV28; j_call: TRBJ2-2; cdr3_aa: CASSRQAGQKNTGELFF; cdr3_nt: TGTGCCAGCAGCCGACAGGCGGGACAGAAGAACACCGGGGAGCTGTTTTTT
d_call: TRBD2; clone_size: -; v_call: TRBV19; j_call: TRBJ2-3; cdr3_aa: CASSGGLARHPSTDTQYF; cdr3_nt: TGTGCCAGTAGTGGGGGACTAGCGAGACACCCTAGCACAGATACGCAGTATTTT
d_call: -; clone_size: -; v_call: TRBV7-9; j_call: TRBJ2-1; cdr3_aa: CASSLSDEQFF; cdr3_nt: TGTGCCAGCAGCTTATCGGATGAGCAGTTCTTC
d_call: TRBD1; clone_size: few; v_call: TRBV19; j_call: TRBJ1-5; cdr3_aa: CASKSGGQAFWQPQHF; cdr3_nt: TGTGCCAGTAAGAGTGGAGGACAGGCGTTTTGGCAGCCCCAGCATTTT
d_call: TRBD2; clone_size: many; v_call: TRBV20-1; j_call: TRBJ2-1; cdr3_aa: CSAKGLAGVLEQFF; cdr3_nt: TGCAGTGCTAAAGGACTAGCGGGAGTTTTAGAGCAGTTCTTC
d_call: -; clone_size: many; v_call: TRBV6-2/TRBV6-3; j_call: TRBJ2-3; cdr3_aa: CASSYGQRRGTDTQYF; cdr3_nt: TGTGCCAGCAGTTACGGACAGCGACGAGGCACAGATACGCAGTATTTT
d_call: -; clone_size: -; v_call: TRBV20-1; j_call: TRBJ2-3; cdr3_aa: CSSGPGTTQYF; cdr3_nt: TGCAGTTCTGGGCCAGGGACTACGCAGTATTTT
d_call: -; clone_size: many; v_call: TRBV28; j_call: TRBJ2-3; cdr3_aa: CASSPPTRTDTQYF; cdr3_nt: TGTGCCAGCAGCCCGCCGACCCGCACAGATACGCAGTATTTT
d_call: -; clone_size: many; v_call: TRBV4-2; j_call: TRBJ1-1; cdr3_aa: CASSGFSGARTEAFF; cdr3_nt: TGTGCCAGCAGCGGGTTCTCGGGGGCTCGCACTGAAGCTTTCTTT
d_call: -; clone_size: few; v_call: TRBV19; j_call: TRBJ1-3; cdr3_aa: CASSIEGFSGNTIYF; cdr3_nt: TGTGCCAGTAGTATCGAGGGTTTCTCTGGAAACACCATATATTTT
d_call: -; clone_size: -; v_call: TRBV30; j_call: TRBJ1-1; cdr3_aa: CAWSVQESKAFF; cdr3_nt: TGTGCCTGGAGTGTACAGGAATCCAAAGCTTTCTTT
d_call: -; clone_size: many; v_call: TRBV6-1; j_call: TRBJ2-5; cdr3_aa: CASRGPSETQYF; cdr3_nt: TGTGCCAGCAGGGGACCCTCTGAGACCCAGTACTTC
d_call: TRBD1; clone_size: -; v_call: TRBV19; j_call: TRBJ1-5; cdr3_aa: CASSWTGPSQPQHF; cdr3_nt: TGTGCCAGTAGTTGGACAGGGCCTTCCCAGCCCCAGCATTTT
d_call: TRBD1; clone_size: -; v_call: TRBV2; j_call: TRBJ1-5; cdr3_aa: CASGQDRSGNQPQHF; cdr3_nt: TGTGCCAGCGGGCAGGACAGGTCTGGCAATCAGCCCCAGCATTTT
d_call: TRBD2; clone_size: once; v_call: TRBV10-3; j_call: TRBJ2-3; cdr3_aa: CAIRPTADSGRTDTQYF; cdr3_nt: TGTGCCATCAGACCCACGGCGGATAGCGGGAGGACAGATACGCAGTATTTT
d_call: -; clone_size: many; v_call: TRBV27; j_call: TRBJ2-1; cdr3_aa: CASSSTPPGANEQFF; cdr3_nt: TGTGCCAGCAGTTCCACGCCGCCAGGGGCCAATGAGCAGTTCTTC
d_call: -; clone_size: many; v_call: TRBV20-1; j_call: TRBJ2-7; cdr3_aa: CSAPRTISSYEQYF; cdr3_nt: TGCAGTGCTCCCCGGACTATTAGCTCCTACGAGCAGTACTTC
d_call: -; clone_size: few; v_call: TRBV2; j_call: TRBJ2-5; cdr3_aa: CASSEASQETQYF; cdr3_nt: TGTGCCAGCAGTGAAGCTTCCCAAGAGACCCAGTACTTC
d_call: TRBD2; clone_size: -; v_call: TRBV20-1; j_call: TRBJ2-1; cdr3_aa: CSASSAGEFPNEQFF; cdr3_nt: TGCAGTGCTAGTTCAGCGGGAGAATTCCCCAATGAGCAGTTCTTC
d_call: TRBD1; clone_size: few; v_call: TRBV14; j_call: TRBJ1-1; cdr3_aa: CASSPDRGHTEAFF; cdr3_nt: TGTGCCAGCAGCCCAGACAGGGGGCACACTGAAGCTTTCTTT
d_call: TRBD2; clone_size: -; v_call: TRBV7-2; j_call: TRBJ2-1; cdr3_aa: CASSSFGLAGGEQFF; cdr3_nt: TGTGCCAGCAGCTCATTCGGACTAGCGGGAGGTGAGCAGTTCTTC
d_call: TRBD1; clone_size: -; v_call: TRBV29-1; j_call: TRBJ1-1; cdr3_aa: CSVESPNRDRREAFF; cdr3_nt: TGCAGCGTTGAGAGTCCGAACCGGGACAGAAGAGAAGCTTTCTTT
d_call: -; clone_size: -; v_call: TRBV6-1; j_call: TRBJ2-3; cdr3_aa: CASSETTQPQYF; cdr3_nt: TGTGCCAGCAGTGAAACCACTCAGCCCCAGTATTTT
d_call: TRBD2; clone_size: -; v_call: TRBV28; j_call: TRBJ2-5; cdr3_aa: CASSFPRPLAGDWETQYF; cdr3_nt: TGTGCCAGCAGTTTCCCAAGACCCCTAGCGGGAGATTGGGAGACCCAGTACTTC
d_call: -; clone_size: many; v_call: TRBV28; j_call: TRBJ2-2; cdr3_aa: CASSLRATGELFF; cdr3_nt: TGTGCCAGCAGTCTCAGGGCCACCGGGGAGCTGTTTTTT
d_call: TRBD2; clone_size: -; v_call: TRBV20-1; j_call: TRBJ2-7; cdr3_aa: CSARDAAGATYEQYF; cdr3_nt: TGCAGTGCTAGAGACGCAGCGGGGGCAACCTACGAGCAGTACTTC
d_call: -; clone_size: few; v_call: TRBV12-3/TRBV12-4; j_call: TRBJ1-5; cdr3_aa: CASSPDGQPQHF; cdr3_nt: TGTGCCAGCTCCCCCGACGGTCAGCCCCAGCATTTT
d_call: -; clone_size: -; v_call: TRBV20-1; j_call: TRBJ1-2; cdr3_aa: CSASFPWDYGYTF; cdr3_nt: TGCAGTGCTAGTTTCCCCTGGGACTATGGCTACACCTTC
d_call: TRBD1; clone_size: -; v_call: TRBV12-3/TRBV12-4; j_call: TRBJ2-7; cdr3_aa: CASSRQGVYYEQYF; cdr3_nt: TGTGCCAGCAGCCGACAGGGGGTGTACTACGAGCAGTACTTC